The 29 T cell receptor beta chains below come from one sample, sequenced in a study of cytomegalovirus exposure and HLA in healthy donors. In the PCR, 60 Vbeta and 13 Jbeta primers were used. Assay: immunoSEQ multiplex PCR; the TCRdb copy retains only in-frame clones and omits some. The sample has about 120,000 clones, roughly 9% seen once. Material for sequencing was PBMCs. The source of these receptors is a man aged 25-45 years in good health and CMV-seronegative.

J is TRBJ1-1 and V is TRBV5-4; TRBD1 is a possible D gene (5 bases). V dropped 4 bases and J dropped 0 bases, with 22 bases sitting between them. The V gene's germline CDR1 is SGHNT and CDR2 YYREEE (reference sequence). CDR3 length equals 18 residues. DNA for the CDR3: TGTGCCAGCAGCCGGGGGTCCTTGGCAGGGCCGATGAACACTGAAGCTTTCTTT. Its protein is CASSRGSLAGPMNTEAFF.

The chain links TRBV19 to TRBJ2-2; D may be TRBD2 (6 bases). The CDR3 extends over 12 amino acids. Germline V lookup: CDR1 LNHDA, CDR2 SQIVND (reference sequence). V was shortened by 8 bases and J by 4 bases, with 8 bases between the two germline ends. Here the CDR3 DNA reads TGTGCCAGTGGAGCGGGCACCGGGGAGCTGTTTTTT. Encoded protein: CASGAGTGELFF. Supplemented by reference TRBV19 and TRBJ2-2, the full variable domain reads DGGITQSPKYLFRKEGQNVTLSCEQNLNHDAMYWYRQDPGQGLRLIYYSQIVNDFQKGDIAEGYSVSREKKESFPLTVTSAQKNPTAFYLCASGAGTGELFFGEGSRLTVL.

The CDR3 sequence is CASSEPGHVYEQYF. The CDR3 DNA reads as TGTGCCAGCAGTGAGCCGGGACACGTTTACGAGCAGTACTTC. This rearrangement joins TRBV4-2 to TRBJ2-7; TRBD1 might be the D (6 bases). Germline V gene lookup returns CDR1 LGHNA and CDR2 YNFKEQ. V lost 6 bases and J lost 4, with 16 bases in between. The CDR3 sequence is 14 residues long.

This clone was detected only a few times. The chain combines TRBV19 with TRBJ1-1; TRBD1 matches at 7 bases. The CDR3 is made up of 14 amino acids. From germline, CDR1 is LNHDA and CDR2 SQIVND (reference sequence). After removal of 7 bases from V and 1 base from J, the junction contained 6 bases not matched to a gene. The CDR3 DNA is TGTGCCAGTACGGCGAACAGGGGGAACACTGAAGCTTTCTTT. Residues: CASTANRGNTEAFF.

This chain uses TRBV7-9 with TRBJ1-4; 9 bases line up with TRBD1. This CDR3 contains 16 residues. The V gene end was trimmed by 0 bases and the J gene end by 7 bases; junction bases not matched to a gene: 6. Germline CDR1 reads SEHNR; CDR2 reads FQNEAQ (reference sequence). In DNA, the CDR3 is TGTGCCAGCAGCTTAGCTTCGGGACAGGGCGGTGAAAAACTGTTTTTT. The encoded protein is CASSLASGQGGEKLFF.

This clone turned up a few times. This rearrangement joins TRBV7-2 to TRBJ1-1; D call uncertain. The CDR3 is made up of 15 amino acids. Trimming stripped 4 bases from V and 8 bases from J, with 20 bases between. In germline, CDR1 is SGHTA, CDR2 FQGNSA. The CDR3 bases are TGTGCCAGCAGCTCCTTCTCGGTAATCTCTCCGGAAGCTTTCTTT. It is translated as CASSSFSVISPEAFF.

Only one count was recorded for this clone. This chain links TRBV12-5 with TRBJ2-1; 9 bases agree with TRBD1. Germline CDR1 and CDR2: LGHNT and FRNRAP. J gave up 7 bases and V 0 bases, and 7 bases lay outside the gene matches. This CDR3 spans 16 amino acids. CDR3: CASGLVLGDRVNEQFF. DNA for the CDR3: TGTGCTAGTGGTTTGGTATTAGGGGACAGGGTAAATGAGCAGTTCTTC.

This clone appeared a few times. V is TRBV21-1 and J is TRBJ1-1. TRBV21-1 is described as a pseudogene. The CDR3 contains 13 residues. Here the CDR3 DNA reads TGTGCCACTTCGGAAGCTCCGGGGGATGAAGCTTTCTTT. Residues: CATSEAPGDEAFF.

A remark on this clone: A read error may produce the germline difference seen at one junction end. This rearrangement joins TRBV5-1 to TRBJ2-1, with D maybe TRBD2 (5 bases). Germline lookup yields CDR1 SGHRS and CDR2 YFSETQ. The length of the CDR3 is 12 residues. CDR3 loop: CASSLDFNEQFF. As DNA, the CDR3 is TGCGCCAGCAGTTTGGACTTCAATGAGCAGTTCTTC.

This clone was seen a few times. The chain joins TRBV5-1 to TRBJ2-1, with D possibly TRBD2 on 6 matching bases. Germline CDR1 is SGHRS and CDR2 is YFSETQ. Trimming removed 4 bases from V and 1 base from J, with 12 bases in between. This CDR3 has 15 residues. CDR3 region: CASSPVGGSYNEQFF. As DNA, the CDR3 is TGCGCCAGCAGCCCCGTGGGGGGATCCTACAATGAGCAGTTCTTC. The entire variable domain, with the rest obtained from reference TRBV5-1 and TRBJ2-1, is as follows: KAGVTQTPRYLIKTRGQQVTLSCSPISGHRSVSWYQQTPGQGLQFLFEYFSETQRNKGNFPGRFSGRQFSNSRSEMNVSTLELGDSALYLCASSPVGGSYNEQFFGPGTRLTVL.

The chain uses TRBV10-3 and TRBJ2-3, with D tentatively TRBD2 (6 bases). The CDR3 has 16 residues. Germline loops: CDR1 ENHRY, CDR2 SYGVKD. V was shortened by 8 bases and J by 2 bases, with 20 bases between the two germline ends. CDR3 in DNA: TGTGCCATCGCCTCCTTCGAGGGACTCTACACAGATACGCAGTATTTT. Translation gives CAIASFEGLYTDTQYF.

This clone was detected only a few times. J is TRBJ1-6 and V is TRBV13; 7 bases match TRBD1. CDR1 is PRHDT and CDR2 is FYEKMQ in the germline V gene (reference sequence). V lost 4 bases and J lost 7; bases outside the gene matches: 7. The CDR3 is 15 residues long. The CDR3 is CASSSEQGRNSPLHF. Here the CDR3 DNA reads TGTGCCAGCAGCTCCGAACAGGGGAGGAATTCACCCCTCCACTTT.

In nucleotides, the CDR3 is TGTGCCAGCAGTCCCACCGGCGGAGGGCTAGGCTACACCTTC. Its protein is CASSPTGGGLGYTF. The V call is TRBV5-8, the J call TRBJ1-2; D ambiguous. The CDR3 totals 14 residues. The germline V gene has CDR1 SGHTS and CDR2 YDEGEE. V lost 5 bases and J lost 8, with 19 bases in between.

CDR3 DNA: TGTGCCAGCTCCAGTCCCAACAGGGGCTACGAGCAGTACTTC. Translating it yields CASSSPNRGYEQYF. V usage is TRBV28 and J usage is TRBJ2-5; 7 positions match TRBD1. The J call is uncertain, as TRBJ2-7 better fits the DNA end. Germline-derived CDR1 and CDR2 are MDHEN and SYDVKM. The CDR3 runs to 14 residues.

This clone was found a few times. The chain has TRBV29-1 and TRBJ2-7, with a tentative D call TRBD1 (5 bases). The CDR3 runs 13 residues. V was cut by 4 bases and J by 6 bases, with 16 bases left in between. The V gene's germline CDR1 is SQVTM and CDR2 ANQGSEA. The CDR3 bases are TGCAGCGTTGCGACAGTGGACGGTGGCGAGCAGTACTTC. Encoded protein: CSVATVDGGEQYF.

This clone was counted a few times. V and J are TRBV11-1 and TRBJ2-1, with 8 nucleotides matching TRBD2. The CDR3 has 15 residues. The germline gives CDR1 SGHAT, CDR2 FQDESV (reference sequence). J gave up 5 bases and V 1 base, and 4 bases lay outside the gene matches. In nucleotides, the CDR3 is TGTGCCAGCAGCTTAGAGGGTAGCGGGAACAATGAGCAGTTCTTC. Translation: CASSLEGSGNNEQFF.

This clone was seen only a few times. Additional DNA sequences in this sample encode the identical CDR3. The V call is TRBV4-3, the J call TRBJ2-3; D is undetermined. CDR1 LGHNA and CDR2 YSLEER come from the germline V gene. V dropped 0 bases and J dropped 6 bases, with 10 bases sitting between them. CDR3 length equals 14 residues. CDR3 DNA: TGCGCCAGCAGCCAAGATTCTAGAGCTGATACGCAGTATTTT. Translation: CASSQDSRADTQYF.

The V and J genes are TRBV11-3 and TRBJ2-3; 7 nucleotides agree with TRBD2. Looked up from germline, CDR1 is SGHNT and CDR2 is YENEEA. V shed 1 base, J shed 0 bases, and the junction held 1 base outside the gene matches. The CDR3 contains 15 residues. The chain's CDR3 is CASSLVGRSTDTQYF. The CDR3 DNA follows: TGTGCCAGCAGCTTAGTCGGGAGGAGCACAGATACGCAGTATTTT.

The chain carries TRBV28 and TRBJ1-5; 7 nucleotides agree with TRBD1. V was clipped by 5 bases and J by 2 bases; unmatched bases: 0. This CDR3 has 13 amino acids. Germline CDR1 is MDHEN and CDR2 is SYDVKM. The CDR3 sequence: CASSGQGNQPQHF. CDR3 in DNA: TGTGCCAGCAGTGGACAGGGCAATCAGCCCCAGCATTTT.

CDR3 coding DNA: TGTGCCAGCAGTGCCAGGGGACAGGGGGAATTCCGCGAGCAGTACTTC. Residues: CASSARGQGEFREQYF. The rearrangement uses TRBV6-1 and TRBJ2-7, with 11 bases fitting TRBD1. In germline, CDR1 is MNHNS, CDR2 SASEGT. The length of the CDR3 is 16 residues. With 4 bases clipped from V and 6 bases from J, the junction kept 11 bases outside the gene matches.

There are a few counts of this clone. The rearrangement uses TRBV5-1 and TRBJ2-2; D is unresolved. V dropped 0 bases and J dropped 1 base, with 7 bases sitting between them. CDR1 SGHRS and CDR2 YFSETQ come from the germline V gene. The CDR3 loop spans 15 amino acids. The CDR3 DNA sequence: TGCGCCAGCAGCTTGGAAATACTGAACACCGGGGAGCTGTTTTTT. Protein sequence: CASSLEILNTGELFF.

This clone was picked up a small number of times. The CDR3 DNA follows: TGCGCCAGCAGCCAAGAAGGTGGGGGCCTCCAAGAGACCCAGTACTTC. Its protein product is CASSQEGGGLQETQYF. V is TRBV4-1 and J is TRBJ2-5; D is perhaps TRBD1 (6 bases). CDR3 size: 16 residues. Trimming removed 0 bases at V and 1 base at J, with 12 bases between. The V gene's germline CDR1 is MGHRA and CDR2 YSYEKL.

The chain recombines TRBV27 with TRBJ2-4; a possible D gene is TRBD1 (6 bases). From germline, CDR1 is MNHEY and CDR2 SMNVEV (reference sequence). The CDR3 length is 15 residues. V shed 5 bases and J shed 0 bases, with 11 bases lying between them. The DNA of the CDR3 is TGTGCCAGCAGTAATGGACAGTTAGCCAAAAACATTCAGTACTTC. Residues: CASSNGQLAKNIQYF.

The V and J genes are TRBV18 and TRBJ2-7, with a weak D call TRBD2 (6 bases). The CDR3 is made up of 15 amino acids. Trimming took off 3 bases at V and 1 base at J, with 13 bases between the two ends. CDR1 and CDR2 (germline): KGHSH, LQKENI. The CDR3 here is CASSPGGERSYEQYF. The DNA for the CDR3 is TGTGCCAGCTCACCGGGCGGGGAGCGTTCCTACGAGCAGTACTTC. Using reference TRBV18 and TRBJ2-7 for the parts outside the CDR3, the full variable domain is NAGVMQNPRHLVRRRGQEARLRCSPMKGHSHVYWYRQLPEEGLKFMVYLQKENIIDESGMPKERFSAEFPKEGPSILRIQQVVRGDSAAYFCASSPGGERSYEQYFGPGTRLTVT.

This clone has more than one count but fewer than ten. The genes are TRBV30 and TRBJ1-2, with TRBD1 matching 7 bases. This CDR3 has 15 amino acids. Germline V gene lookup returns CDR1 GTSNPN and CDR2 SVGIG (reference sequence). The trim removed 3 bases at V and 6 bases at J, leaving 13 bases unmatched. CDR3 amino acids: CAWRRQGPFVNGYTF. In DNA form, the CDR3 reads TGTGCCTGGAGGCGACAGGGCCCATTTGTGAATGGCTACACCTTC.

The chain uses TRBV9 and TRBJ2-3; the match to TRBD2 covers 7 bases. Germline V gene lookup returns CDR1 SGDLS and CDR2 YYNGEE. CDR3 length equals 15 residues. Trimming took 3 bases from V and 0 from J; bases not matched to a gene: 4. The CDR3 region has the DNA TGTGCCAGCAGCGCTCTAGCGGCTAGCACAGATACGCAGTATTTT. The encoded protein is CASSALAASTDTQYF.

The V call is TRBV7-2, the J call TRBJ2-5; weak D call: TRBD2 (5 bases). The V and J ends lost 1 base and 5 bases respectively, with 11 bases between them. Germline CDR1 reads SGHTA; CDR2 reads FQGNSA. The CDR3 length is 14 residues. CDR3 nucleotides: TGTGCCAGCAGCTTAGTACGGGGTGGGGAGACCCAGTACTTC. It translates to CASSLVRGGETQYF.

The genes are TRBV18 and TRBJ2-7, with D possibly TRBD1 on 6 matching bases. The V gene lost 1 base and the J gene lost 4 bases, with 14 bases spanning the gap. The CDR3 spans 15 residues. From germline, CDR1 is KGHSH and CDR2 LQKENI. The CDR3 region has the DNA TGTGCCAGCTCACCACGTAGAGAGGGGGTATACGAGCAGTACTTC. Translating it yields CASSPRREGVYEQYF.

The genes are TRBV4-3 and TRBJ1-1, with TRBD1 matching 7 bases. V shed 0 bases, J shed 11 bases, and the junction held 27 bases outside the gene matches. The CDR3 contains 20 residues. Germline V gives CDR1 LGHNA, CDR2 YSLEER. The CDR3 here is CASSQDLPGGVLSLSFSAFF. For the CDR3, the DNA is TGCGCCAGCAGCCAAGATTTGCCAGGGGGAGTTTTGTCCCTGTCGTTTTCGGCTTTCTTT.